This is a list of T cell receptor beta chains from one sample in a study of blood T cell repertoires in COVID-19. This table comes from immunoSEQ multiplex PCR, and its TCRdb copy is limited to in-frame clones, with some not included. The sample records under 300,000 clones, roughly 88% being singletons. The sequenced sample was peripheral blood. The receptor source for this set is a man at least 80 years old with acute or convalescent COVID-19. Both conserved end residues are part of each CDR3. A D gene is named only where the DNA matches it firmly. Size is omitted from some rows. Given values are once, few, many or a class for expanded clones.

TRBV28	.	TRBJ1-4	.	TGTGCCAGCAGTTTAAGGACAGCAGGAAATGAAAAACTGTTTTTT	CASSLRTAGNEKLFF
TRBV25-1	.	TRBJ2-5	.	TGTGCCAGCAGTGAAAATAGAGCCCAAGAGACCCAGTACTTC	CASSENRAQETQYF
TRBV21-1	few	TRBJ1-1	.	TGTGCCAGCAGCAAGTTGGACAGGGGAAGAACTGAAGCTTTCTTT	CASSKLDRGRTEAFF
TRBV4-3	.	TRBJ2-1	TRBD1	TGCGCCAGCAGCCCTGGGGACAGGGATGAGCAGTTCTTC	CASSPGDRDEQFF
TRBV3-1/TRBV3-2	.	TRBJ2-7	.	TGTGCCAGCAGCCAGGGGGGGCCCAACGAGCAGTACTTC	CASSQGGPNEQYF
TRBV13	.	TRBJ2-1	TRBD1	TGTGCCAGCAGCCCCCGGACAGGGGGCTACAATGAGCAGTTCTTC	CASSPRTGGYNEQFF
TRBV28	.	TRBJ1-1	TRBD1	TGTGCCAGCAGATCGGGGGACAGGGGGTTTGACACTGAAGCTTTCTTT	CASRSGDRGFDTEAFF
TRBV11-2	.	TRBJ1-2	TRBD1	TGTGCCAGCAGTTCGACAGGGAACTATGGCTACACCTTC	CASSSTGNYGYTF
TRBV19	.	TRBJ1-5	.	TGTGCCAGTAGTATAGGGGGGGGCGGGCAGCCCCAGCATTTT	CASSIGGGGQPQHF
TRBV28	once	TRBJ1-1	.	TGTGCCAGCAGTCTCGGGGGGGCTAACACTGAAGCTTTCTTT	CASSLGGANTEAFF
TRBV28	.	TRBJ1-5	.	TGTGCCAGCAGTAGACCCAGGGATTTGCAGCCCCAGCATTTT	CASSRPRDLQPQHF
TRBV28	.	TRBJ2-5	TRBD2	TGTGCCAGCAGTCTCAGCGGGGGGAACCAAGAGACCCAGTACTTC	CASSLSGGNQETQYF
TRBV10-3	once	TRBJ2-7	TRBD1	TGTGCCATCAGACTTGGGACAGGGGGCAGCAACGAGCAGTACTTC	CAIRLGTGGSNEQYF
TRBV28	.	TRBJ2-5	TRBD2	TGTGCCAGCAGCCGGGGGGGGAACCAAGAGACCCAGTACTTC	CASSRGGNQETQYF
TRBV10-3	.	TRBJ1-2	TRBD1	TGTGCCATCAGTCCCTGGACAGGGATAAGCTATGGCTACACCTTC	CAISPWTGISYGYTF
TRBV5-5	.	TRBJ1-5	.	TGTGCCAGCAGCCTAGCACTCGGTTGGAATCAGCCCCAGCATTTT	CASSLALGWNQPQHF
TRBV5-8	.	TRBJ1-5	TRBD1	TGTGCCAGCAGCTTGGAAGGGGGCCCCGAAGAGCCCCAGCATTTT	CASSLEGGPEEPQHF
TRBV9	few	TRBJ1-5	.	TGTGCCAGCAGCGTAGAGTCAGGACTCAATCAGCCCCAGCATTTT	CASSVESGLNQPQHF
TRBV5-1	.	TRBJ1-5	.	TGCGCCAGCAGCCCCCAAGGGGGTGGAAGAGAGGCCCAGCATTTT	CASSPQGGGREAQHF
TRBV5-5	.	TRBJ1-1	.	TGTGCCAGCAGCTTGGTACCGGGAACTGAAGCTTTCTTT	CASSLVPGTEAFF
TRBV28	.	TRBJ2-1	TRBD2	TGTGCCAGCAGTTTAACGGGAGGGTCGAATGAGCAGTTCTTC	CASSLTGGSNEQFF
TRBV7-2	.	TRBJ1-1	TRBD1	TGTGCCAGCAGCTTAATCCCCGGTATGCCGGGACAGGTCTACACTGAAGCTTTCTTT	CASSLIPGMPGQVYTEAFF
TRBV6-4	few	TRBJ2-1	TRBD2	TGTGCCAGCAGTAAGAGCGGGGGGTCATGGAGTGTAAATGAGCAGTTCTTC	CASSKSGGSWSVNEQFF
TRBV5-4	.	TRBJ2-7	TRBD1	TGTGCCAGCAGCTTGAATAGGGGACAGGGGAACAACGAGCAGTACTTC	CASSLNRGQGNNEQYF
TRBV3-1/TRBV3-2	once	TRBJ1-6	.	TGTGCCAGCAGCCCCCCCTACAATTCACCCCTCCACTTT	CASSPPYNSPLHF
TRBV3-1/TRBV3-2	.	TRBJ1-6	.	TGTGCCAGCAGCCAAGTAGATAATTCACCCCTCCACTTT	CASSQVDNSPLHF
TRBV11-3	few	TRBJ1-1	.	TGTGCCAGCAGCCCGGGGGGACCGAACACTGAAGCTTTCTTT	CASSPGGPNTEAFF
TRBV27	.	TRBJ1-5	.	TGTGCCAGCAGTTTGGGTTGGGGGGGAAGCAATCAGCCCCAGCATTTT	CASSLGWGGSNQPQHF
TRBV28	.	TRBJ1-2	TRBD1	TGTGCCAGCAGTTACGGGCCAGGGGGTTATGGCTACACCTTC	CASSYGPGGYGYTF
TRBV27	.	TRBJ1-1	.	TGTGCCAGCAGTTCAGGGTATGGGACTGAAGCTTTCTTT	CASSSGYGTEAFF
TRBV5-1	.	TRBJ2-1	TRBD1	TGCGCCAGTGAGCTCGGGGACAGACACAATGAGCAGTTCTTC	CASELGDRHNEQFF
TRBV27	.	TRBJ2-3	.	TGTGCCAGCAGTTCCGGACTGATTAGCACAGATACGCAGTATTTT	CASSSGLISTDTQYF
TRBV5-6	few	TRBJ2-5	TRBD2	TGTGCCAGCAGCGTGACTAGCGGGATAGAGACCCAGTACTTC	CASSVTSGIETQYF
TRBV4-2	.	TRBJ2-3	.	TGTGCCAGCAGCCAAGACTACGGCACAGATACGCAGTATTTT	CASSQDYGTDTQYF
TRBV5-1	.	TRBJ2-1	.	TGCGCCAGCAGCTTGGGTCCAGGGAACAATGAGCAGTTCTTC	CASSLGPGNNEQFF
TRBV10-3	.	TRBJ1-1	.	TGTGCCATCAGTGAGTCGGACAGATCGAACACTGAAGCTTTCTTT	CAISESDRSNTEAFF